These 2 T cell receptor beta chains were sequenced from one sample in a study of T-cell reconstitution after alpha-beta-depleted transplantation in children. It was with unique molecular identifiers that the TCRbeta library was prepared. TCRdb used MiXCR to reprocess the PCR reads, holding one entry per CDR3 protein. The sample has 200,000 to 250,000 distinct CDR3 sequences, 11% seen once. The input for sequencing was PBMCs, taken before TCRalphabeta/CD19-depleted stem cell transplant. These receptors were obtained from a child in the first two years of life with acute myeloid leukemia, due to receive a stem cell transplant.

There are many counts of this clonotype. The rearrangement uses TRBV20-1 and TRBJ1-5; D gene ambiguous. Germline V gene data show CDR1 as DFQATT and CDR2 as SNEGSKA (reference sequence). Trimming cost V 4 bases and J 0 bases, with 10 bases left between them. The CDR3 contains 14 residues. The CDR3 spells CSAIIPSSNQPQHF. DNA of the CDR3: TGCAGTGCTATCATACCGAGTAGCAATCAGCCCCAGCATTTT.

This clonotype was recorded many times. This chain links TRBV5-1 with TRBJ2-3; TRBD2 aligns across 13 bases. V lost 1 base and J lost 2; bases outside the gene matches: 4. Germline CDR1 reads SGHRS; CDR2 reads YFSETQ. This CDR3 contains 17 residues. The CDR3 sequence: CASSLRGTSGITDTQYF. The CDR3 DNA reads TGCGCCAGCAGCTTGAGGGGGACTAGCGGGATCACAGATACGCAGTATTTT.